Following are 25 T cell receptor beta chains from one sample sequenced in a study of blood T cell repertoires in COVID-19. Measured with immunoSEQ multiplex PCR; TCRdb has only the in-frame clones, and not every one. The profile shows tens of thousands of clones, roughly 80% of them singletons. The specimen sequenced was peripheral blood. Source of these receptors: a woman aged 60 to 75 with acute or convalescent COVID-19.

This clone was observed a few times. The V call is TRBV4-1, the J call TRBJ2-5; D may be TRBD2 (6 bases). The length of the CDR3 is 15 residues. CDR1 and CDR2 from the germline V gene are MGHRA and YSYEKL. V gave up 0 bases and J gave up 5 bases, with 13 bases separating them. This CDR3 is CASSQEEGPPETQYF. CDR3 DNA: TGCGCCAGCAGCCAAGAGGAGGGACCCCCGGAGACCCAGTACTTC.

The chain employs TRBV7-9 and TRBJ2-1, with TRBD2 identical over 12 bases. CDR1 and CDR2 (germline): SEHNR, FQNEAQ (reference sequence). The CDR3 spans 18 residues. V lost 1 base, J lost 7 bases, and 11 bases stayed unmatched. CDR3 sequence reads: CASSLGLAGAWDYNEQFF. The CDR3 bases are TGTGCCAGCAGCTTAGGACTAGCGGGGGCCTGGGATTATAATGAGCAGTTCTTC.

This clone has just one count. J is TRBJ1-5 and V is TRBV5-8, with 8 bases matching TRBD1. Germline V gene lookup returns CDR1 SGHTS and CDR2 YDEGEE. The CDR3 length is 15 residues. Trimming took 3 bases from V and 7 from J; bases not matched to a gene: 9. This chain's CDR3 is CASSSHGQGQQPQHF. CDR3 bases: TGTGCCAGCAGCTCCCACGGACAGGGACAACAGCCCCAGCATTTT.

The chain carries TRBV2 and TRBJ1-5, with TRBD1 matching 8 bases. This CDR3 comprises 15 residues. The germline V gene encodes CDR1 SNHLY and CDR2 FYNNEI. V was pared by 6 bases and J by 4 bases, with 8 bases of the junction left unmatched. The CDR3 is CASSYTDRVNQPQHF. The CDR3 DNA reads TGTGCCAGCAGCTATACGGACAGGGTGAATCAGCCCCAGCATTTT.

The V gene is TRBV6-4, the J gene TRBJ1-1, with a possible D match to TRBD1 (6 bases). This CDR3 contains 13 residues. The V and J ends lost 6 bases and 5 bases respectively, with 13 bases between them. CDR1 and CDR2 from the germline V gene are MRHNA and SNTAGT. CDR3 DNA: TGTGCCAGCAGCTCAGGGGTCGGGACTGAAGCTTTCTTT. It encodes CASSSGVGTEAFF.

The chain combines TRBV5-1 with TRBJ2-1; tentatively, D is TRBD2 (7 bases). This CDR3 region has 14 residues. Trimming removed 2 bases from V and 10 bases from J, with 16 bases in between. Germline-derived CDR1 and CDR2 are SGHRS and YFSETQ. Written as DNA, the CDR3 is TGCGCCAGCAGCTTAGAGACCGGGGGGCCAGAGCAGTTCTTC. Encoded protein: CASSLETGGPEQFF. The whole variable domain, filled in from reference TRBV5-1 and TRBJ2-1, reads KAGVTQTPRYLIKTRGQQVTLSCSPISGHRSVSWYQQTPGQGLQFLFEYFSETQRNKGNFPGRFSGRQFSNSRSEMNVSTLELGDSALYLCASSLETGGPEQFFGPGTRLTVL.

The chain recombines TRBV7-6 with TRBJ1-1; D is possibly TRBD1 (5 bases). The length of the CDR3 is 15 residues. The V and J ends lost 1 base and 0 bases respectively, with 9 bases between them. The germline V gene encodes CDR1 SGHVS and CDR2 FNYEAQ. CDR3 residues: CASSLVDSLNTEAFF. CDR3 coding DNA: TGTGCCAGCAGCTTAGTAGACAGCCTGAACACTGAAGCTTTCTTT.

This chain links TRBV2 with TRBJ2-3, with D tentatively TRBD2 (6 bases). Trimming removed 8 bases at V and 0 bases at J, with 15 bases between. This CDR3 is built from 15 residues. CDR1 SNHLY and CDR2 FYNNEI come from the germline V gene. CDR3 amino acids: CASGMEGSSTDTQYF. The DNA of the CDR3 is TGTGCCAGCGGAATGGAGGGAAGTAGCACAGATACGCAGTATTTT.

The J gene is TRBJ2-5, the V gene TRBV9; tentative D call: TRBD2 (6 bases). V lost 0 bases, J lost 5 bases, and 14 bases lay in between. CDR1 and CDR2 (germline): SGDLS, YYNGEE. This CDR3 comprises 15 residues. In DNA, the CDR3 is TGTGCCAGCAGCGTAGGTACTAGCCAGTGGGAGACCCAGTACTTC. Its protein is CASSVGTSQWETQYF.

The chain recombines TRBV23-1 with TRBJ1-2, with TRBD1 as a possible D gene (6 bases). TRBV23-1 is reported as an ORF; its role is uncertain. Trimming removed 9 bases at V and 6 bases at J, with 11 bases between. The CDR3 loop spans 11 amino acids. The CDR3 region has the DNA TGCGCCAGATCACAGGGACATGGCTACACCTTC. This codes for CARSQGHGYTF.

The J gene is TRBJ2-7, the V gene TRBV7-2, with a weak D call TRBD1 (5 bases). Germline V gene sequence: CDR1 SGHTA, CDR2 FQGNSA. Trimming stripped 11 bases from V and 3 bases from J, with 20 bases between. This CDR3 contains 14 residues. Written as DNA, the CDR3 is TGTGCCTCAAAACAGGTCCCTATAAACTACGAGCAGTACTTC. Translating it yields CASKQVPINYEQYF. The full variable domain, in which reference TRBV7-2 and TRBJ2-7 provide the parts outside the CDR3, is GAGVSQSPSNKVTEKGKDVELRCDPISGHTALYWYRQSLGQGLEFLIYFQGNSAPDKSGLPSDRFSAERTGGSVSTLTIQRTQQEDSAVYLCASKQVPINYEQYFGPGTRLTVT.

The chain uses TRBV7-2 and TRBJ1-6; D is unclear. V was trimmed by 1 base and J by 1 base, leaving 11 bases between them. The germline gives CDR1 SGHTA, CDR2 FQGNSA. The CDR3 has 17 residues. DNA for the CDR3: TGTGCCAGCAGCTTAGTCGCGGGGATGTCCTATAATTCACCCCTCCACTTT. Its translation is CASSLVAGMSYNSPLHF.

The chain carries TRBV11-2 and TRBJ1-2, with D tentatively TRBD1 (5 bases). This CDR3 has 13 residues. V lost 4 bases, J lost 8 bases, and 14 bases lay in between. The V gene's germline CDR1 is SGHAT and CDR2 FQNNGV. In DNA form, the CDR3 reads TGTGCCAGCAGCTGGACGCAGGACACGGGCTACACCTTC. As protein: CASSWTQDTGYTF.

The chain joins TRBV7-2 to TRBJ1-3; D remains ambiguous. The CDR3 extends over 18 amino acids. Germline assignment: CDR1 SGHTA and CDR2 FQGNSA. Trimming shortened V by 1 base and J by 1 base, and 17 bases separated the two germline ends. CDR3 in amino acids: CASSLGGQASRSGNTIYF. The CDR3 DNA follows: TGTGCCAGCAGCTTAGGAGGGCAGGCAAGCCGGTCTGGAAACACCATATATTTT.

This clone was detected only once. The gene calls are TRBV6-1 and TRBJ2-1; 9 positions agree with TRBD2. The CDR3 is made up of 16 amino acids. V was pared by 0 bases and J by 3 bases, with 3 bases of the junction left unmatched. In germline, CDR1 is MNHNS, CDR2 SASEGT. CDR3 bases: TGTGCCAGCAGTGAAGCCCCGACTAGCGGCTACAATGAGCAGTTCTTC. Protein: CASSEAPTSGYNEQFF.

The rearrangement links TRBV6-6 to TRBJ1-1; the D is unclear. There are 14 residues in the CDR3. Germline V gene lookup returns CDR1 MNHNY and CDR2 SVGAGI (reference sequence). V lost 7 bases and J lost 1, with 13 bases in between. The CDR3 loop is CASIQSGSNTEAFF. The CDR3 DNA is TGTGCCAGCATTCAGAGCGGATCGAACACTGAAGCTTTCTTT.

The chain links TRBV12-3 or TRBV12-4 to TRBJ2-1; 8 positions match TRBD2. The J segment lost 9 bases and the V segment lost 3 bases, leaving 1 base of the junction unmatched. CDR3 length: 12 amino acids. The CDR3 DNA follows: TGTGCCAGCAGTTTTAGCGGGGTTGAGCAGTTCTTC. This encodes CASSFSGVEQFF.

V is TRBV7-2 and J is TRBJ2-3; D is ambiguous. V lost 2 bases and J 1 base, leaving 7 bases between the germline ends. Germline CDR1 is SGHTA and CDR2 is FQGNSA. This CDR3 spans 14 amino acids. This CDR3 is CASSLFRGTDTQYF. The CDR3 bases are TGTGCCAGCAGCTTATTTAGAGGCACAGATACGCAGTATTTT.

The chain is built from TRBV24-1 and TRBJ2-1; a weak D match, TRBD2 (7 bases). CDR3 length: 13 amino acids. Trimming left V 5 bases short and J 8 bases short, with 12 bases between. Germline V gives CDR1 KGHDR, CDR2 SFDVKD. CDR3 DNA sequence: TGTGCCACCAGTGCACCGCGGGGGCATGAGCAGTTCTTC. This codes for CATSAPRGHEQFF.

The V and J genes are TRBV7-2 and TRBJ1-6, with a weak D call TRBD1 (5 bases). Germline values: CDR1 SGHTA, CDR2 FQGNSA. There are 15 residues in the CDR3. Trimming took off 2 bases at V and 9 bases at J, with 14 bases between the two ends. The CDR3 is CASSLIAGGRSPLHF. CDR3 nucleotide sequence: TGTGCCAGCAGCTTAATCGCCGGGGGTCGTTCACCCCTCCACTTT.

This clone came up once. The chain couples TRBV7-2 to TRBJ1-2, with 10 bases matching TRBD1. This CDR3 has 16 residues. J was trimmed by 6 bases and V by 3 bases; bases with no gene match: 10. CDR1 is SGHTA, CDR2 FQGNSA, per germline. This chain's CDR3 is CASSFPPRGQGHGYTF. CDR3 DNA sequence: TGTGCCAGCAGCTTCCCACCCCGGGGACAGGGGCATGGCTACACCTTC.

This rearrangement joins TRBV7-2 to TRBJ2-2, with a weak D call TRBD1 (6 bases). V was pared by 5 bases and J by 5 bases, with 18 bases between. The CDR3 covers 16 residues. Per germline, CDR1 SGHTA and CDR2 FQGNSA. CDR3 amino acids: CASSLLGRGKTGELFF. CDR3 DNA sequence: TGTGCCAGCAGCCTCTTGGGAAGGGGGAAAACCGGGGAGCTGTTTTTT.

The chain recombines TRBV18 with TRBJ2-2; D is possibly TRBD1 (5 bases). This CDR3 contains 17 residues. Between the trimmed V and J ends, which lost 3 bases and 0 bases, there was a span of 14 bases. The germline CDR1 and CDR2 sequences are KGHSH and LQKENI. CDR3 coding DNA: TGTGCCAGCTCACCCCGAACACAGGTCGCGAACACCGGGGAGCTGTTTTTT. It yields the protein CASSPRTQVANTGELFF.

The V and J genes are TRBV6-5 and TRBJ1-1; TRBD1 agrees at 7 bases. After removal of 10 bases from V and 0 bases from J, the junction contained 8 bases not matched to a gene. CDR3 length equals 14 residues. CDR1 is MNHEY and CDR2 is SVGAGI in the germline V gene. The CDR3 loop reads CAIQQGFMNTEAFF. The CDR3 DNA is TGTGCCATACAACAGGGGTTTATGAACACTGAAGCTTTCTTT.

CDR3 in amino acids: CASSVGVAGGPQETQYF. The DNA of the CDR3 is TGTGCCAGCAGCGTAGGTGTAGCGGGGGGGCCCCAAGAGACCCAGTACTTC. The rearrangement joins TRBV9 to TRBJ2-5; 11 bases match TRBD2. The V gene's germline CDR1 is SGDLS and CDR2 YYNGEE. The CDR3 sequence is 17 residues long. J lost 1 base, V lost 0 bases, and 5 bases had no gene match.